This T cell receptor beta chain was obtained from a study of Ad26.COV2.S vaccination and SARS-CoV-2 variants. This clone was recorded only once. V lost 2 bases to trimming and J lost 4 bases, with 15 bases between them. Germline-derived CDR1 and CDR2 are MDHEN and SYDVKM. The CDR3 covers 15 residues. Treatment specified: some 19 received Ad26.COV2.S at low or high dose, single or two shots; five or six received placebo; per-sample allocation not given. The samples were gathered on day 63 after the first injection of vaccine or placebo. Clones were sequenced by immunoSEQ multiplex PCR, and TCRdb holds only the in-frame ones, with some missing. The data show about 350,000 clones, with 88% seen just once and 6.4% held by the top ten.

The sample consisted of peripheral blood, taken in a trial of Ad26.COV2.S vaccine versus placebo. The chain carries TRBV28 and TRBJ2-7; the D gene is possibly TRBD2 (5 bases). The receptor comes from a person between 18 and 65 years old who received the Ad26.COV2.S COVID-19 vaccine or a placebo. CDR3 DNA sequence: TGTGCCAGCAGTTTACTGGGAGTAGGGTCGTACGAGCAGTACTTC. Protein sequence: CASSLLGVGSYEQYF.